The clone carrying this T cell receptor beta chain occurred once. This entry belongs to a study of blood T cell repertoires in COVID-19. Study context: Acute-phase and convalescent COVID-19 samples originated in the United States, Italy and Spain.

Authors' processing steps: Amplified reference gene primers provided the basis for estimating nucleated cell counts. Using immunoSEQ multiplex PCR, the repertoire was profiled, and TCRdb retains in-frame clones only, with some absent. V and J calls and clone size come straight from that table; D and trimming were deduced from the DNA. The data show around 130,000 clones, roughly four fifths seen once. Germline CDR1 reads SGHRS; CDR2 reads YFSETQ. J gave up 4 bases and V 4 bases, and 6 bases lay outside the gene matches. The CDR3 is made up of 14 amino acids. The sequenced material came from PBMCs or T cells enriched from blood (not recorded which). The TCR was taken from a man aged 25-45 years who had recovered from COVID-19. The chain employs TRBV5-1 and TRBJ2-3; 7 bases are shared with TRBD1. CDR3 loop: CASSKGQAPDTQYF. In nucleotides, the CDR3 is TGCGCCAGCAGCAAAGGACAGGCTCCAGATACGCAGTATTTT.